The 4 T cell receptor beta chains reported below all come from one sample, sequenced in a study of T cell responses to AZD1222 COVID-19 vaccine. Libraries were prepared by immunoSEQ multiplex PCR; TCRdb keeps only in-frame clonotypes and omits some of them. Of fewer than 30,000 clones listed, approximately 86% are singletons. The input for sequencing was peripheral blood, taken 28 days after the second AZD1222 dose. The origin of the receptors is an adult who received the AZD1222 COVID-19 vaccine.

This chain links TRBV27 with TRBJ1-5; D possibly corresponds to TRBD1 (5 bases). Germline V gives CDR1 MNHEY, CDR2 SMNVEV (reference sequence). V gave up 4 bases and J gave up 3 bases, with 10 bases separating them. The CDR3 consists of 14 residues. CDR3 sequence (DNA): TGTGCCAGCAGTTGGCGGGGGAACAATCAGCCCCAGCATTTT. It specifies CASSWRGNNQPQHF.

The gene calls are TRBV6-2 or TRBV6-3 and TRBJ1-1, with D possibly matching TRBD1 (5 bases). CDR1 and CDR2 (germline): MNHEY, SVGEGT. The CDR3 has 16 residues. Between the trimmed V and J ends, which lost 5 bases and 0 bases, there was a span of 16 bases. In nucleotides, the CDR3 is TGTGCCAGCAGTCCCTTCAGGGCAGGAGTGAACACTGAAGCTTTCTTT. This encodes CASSPFRAGVNTEAFF.

The chain employs TRBV19 and TRBJ2-5, with D perhaps matching TRBD1 (5 bases). CDR1 and CDR2 from the germline V gene are LNHDA and SQIVND (reference sequence). CDR3 length: 14 amino acids. V was cut by 3 bases and J by 3 bases, with 11 bases left in between. The CDR3 is CASSMGQQKETQYF. DNA for the CDR3: TGTGCCAGTAGTATGGGGCAACAAAAAGAGACCCAGTACTTC.

The V and J genes are TRBV10-2 and TRBJ2-1, with D hard to call. Germline V lookup: CDR1 WSHSY, CDR2 SAAADI. The V end lost 3 bases, the J end lost 6 bases, and 9 bases lay between the germline ends. The CDR3 extends over 13 amino acids. The CDR3 region is CASSDLASNEQFF. Written as DNA, the CDR3 is TGCGCCAGCAGTGACTTGGCGTCCAATGAGCAGTTCTTC.